These 23 T cell receptor beta chains were all obtained from the same sample, sequenced in a study of T cells in Graves' hyperthyroidism and ophthalmopathy (dated by TCRdb to about 2019). Libraries came from multiplex PCR. TCRdb shows the sequencer as Illumina HiSeq 2000. The TCR beta CDR3 regions were amplified from the RNA transcripts. The TCR CDR3 was subjected to a first round of RT-PCR using the HTBI primer set and the Qiagen OneStep RT-PCR kit. TCRdb reran the public reads through fastp at Q25 and MiXCR, keeping productive beta chains. Entries are consolidated by CDR3 protein sequence, retaining the most common genes and DNA. This sample comprises about 320,000 distinct CDR3 sequences, approximately 16% of them detected only once. Together, the top ten hold approximately 35% of the sample. The sample was blood. The receptor source for this set is a man aged 30 to 39 with Graves' hyperthyroidism.

The table lists this clonotype with a few counts. CDR3 in amino acids: CASRPGRGPYEQYF. The CDR3 DNA sequence: TGTGCCAGCAGACCAGGACGCGGCCCGTACGAGCAGTACTTC. The rearrangement uses TRBV12-3 or TRBV12-4 and TRBJ2-7; D not resolved. This CDR3 is 14 amino acids long. V dropped 6 bases and J dropped 4 bases, with 16 bases sitting between them.

This clonotype was picked up many times. The chain employs TRBV7-9 and TRBJ2-1; possibly TRBD1 for D (6 bases). Per the germline V gene, CDR1 is SEHNR and CDR2 is FQNEAQ (reference sequence). The CDR3 contains 12 residues. V was pared by 5 bases and J by 8 bases, with 10 bases between. The CDR3, as DNA: TGTGCCAGCAGCCCTGGGGGCTATGAGCAGTTCTTC. It codes for CASSPGGYEQFF.

The chain joins TRBV20-1 to TRBJ1-4; the match to TRBD1 covers 7 bases. Germline V CDR1 and CDR2: DFQATT, SNEGSKA (reference sequence). CDR3 size: 13 residues. After removal of 3 bases from V and 4 bases from J, the junction contained 2 bases not matched to a gene. CDR3 nucleotide sequence: TGCAGTGCTAGGGGACAGCTTAATGAAAAACTGTTTTTT. As protein: CSARGQLNEKLFF.

This clonotype was observed at least ten times. V usage is TRBV2 and J usage is TRBJ1-5; a weak D match, TRBD1 (5 bases). V was trimmed by 7 bases and J by 6 bases, leaving 13 bases between them. CDR1 is SNHLY, CDR2 FYNNEI, per germline. CDR3 length: 13 amino acids. CDR3 loop: CASNDGGRQPQHF. DNA for the CDR3: TGTGCCAGCAATGACGGGGGTCGTCAGCCCCAGCATTTT. Full variable domain (outside the CDR3, taken from reference TRBV2 and TRBJ1-5): EPEVTQTPSHQVTQMGQEVILRCVPISNHLYFYWYRQILGQKVEFLVSFYNNEISEKSEIFDDQFSVERPDGSNFTLKIRSTKLEDSAMYFCASNDGGRQPQHFGDGTRLSIL.

This chain links TRBV9 with TRBJ2-1; 11 bases agree with TRBD2. This CDR3 spans 15 amino acids. Per germline, CDR1 SGDLS and CDR2 YYNGEE. Trimming removed 3 bases from V and 9 bases from J; junction bases left unmatched: 8. Here the CDR3 reads CASSARLAGPGEQFF. The CDR3 DNA sequence: TGTGCCAGCAGCGCCAGACTAGCGGGACCAGGTGAGCAGTTCTTC. The full variable domain, in which reference TRBV9 and TRBJ2-1 provide the parts outside the CDR3, is DSGVTQTPKHLITATGQRVTLRCSPRSGDLSVYWYQQSLDQGLQFLIQYYNGEERAKGNILERFSAQQFPDLHSELNLSSLELGDSALYFCASSARLAGPGEQFFGPGTRLTVL.

This clonotype came up a few times. The chain is built from TRBV9 and TRBJ2-5, with D possibly TRBD1 on 6 matching bases. Per the germline V gene, CDR1 is SGDLS and CDR2 is YYNGEE. The length of the CDR3 is 14 residues. Trimming cost V 5 bases and J 1 base, with 12 bases left between them. Here the CDR3 DNA reads TGTGCCAGCAGTGGACAGTCTAGCCAAGAGACCCAGTACTTC. It yields the protein CASSGQSSQETQYF.

This clonotype appeared many times. The chain uses TRBV11-2 and TRBJ1-4; 9 bases match TRBD1. This CDR3 comprises 16 residues. In germline, CDR1 is SGHAT, CDR2 FQNNGV. Trimming removed 5 bases from V and 8 bases from J; junction bases left unmatched: 12. The DNA of the CDR3 is TGTGCCAGCAGCGGATATCGGACAGGGGAATGGGAAAAACTGTTTTTT. Translating it yields CASSGYRTGEWEKLFF.

This clonotype was observed many times. This rearrangement joins TRBV28 to TRBJ1-1, with a weak D call TRBD1 (5 bases). Trimming pared 2 bases from V and 1 base from J, leaving 14 bases between. The germline V gene encodes CDR1 MDHEN and CDR2 SYDVKM. This CDR3 is built from 16 residues. The CDR3 sequence: CASSLLRKGQNTEAFF. Written as DNA, the CDR3 is TGTGCCAGCAGTTTACTCCGGAAGGGGCAGAACACTGAAGCTTTCTTT.

In its sample, this clonotype was seen many times. J is TRBJ2-7 and V is TRBV27; 11 bases agree with TRBD1. CDR1 MNHEY and CDR2 SMNVEV come from the germline V gene (reference sequence). The CDR3 is made up of 16 amino acids. After removal of 1 base from V and 4 bases from J, the junction contained 6 bases not matched to a gene. The CDR3 coding sequence is TGTGCCAGCAGTTTATTTAGGACAGGGGGCATTTACGAGCAGTACTTC. Translated: CASSLFRTGGIYEQYF.

In its sample, this clonotype was seen many times. The chain links TRBV12-3 or TRBV12-4 to TRBJ2-1, with a tentative D call TRBD2 (5 bases). The CDR3 length is 15 residues. V dropped 3 bases and J dropped 6 bases, with 15 bases sitting between them. The CDR3 nucleotides are TGTGCCAGCAGTTTGTTAGTGTTTGGAGGCAATGAGCAGTTCTTC. Translation gives CASSLLVFGGNEQFF.

This clonotype was found many times. This chain uses TRBV27 with TRBJ2-7; 10 bases are a match to TRBD2. The trim removed 4 bases at V and 1 base at J, leaving 4 bases unmatched. The germline gives CDR1 MNHEY, CDR2 SMNVEV (reference sequence). This CDR3 is built from 15 residues. The CDR3 loop reads CASSSGLAASYEQYF. DNA of the CDR3: TGTGCCAGCAGTTCTGGACTAGCGGCTTCCTACGAGCAGTACTTC.

This clonotype was found many times. The chain is built from TRBV4-1 and TRBJ2-1; possibly TRBD2 for D (5 bases). Trimming cost V 6 bases and J 8 bases, with 17 bases left between them. CDR3 size: 14 residues. Germline-derived CDR1 and CDR2 are MGHRA and YSYEKL. In DNA, the CDR3 is TGCGCCAGCAGGGCGCTAGCAAAGTCCGATGAGCAGTTCTTC. Translating it yields CASRALAKSDEQFF.

The chain uses TRBV6-1 and TRBJ2-5; tentatively, D is TRBD1 or TRBD2 (5 bases each). The germline V and J ends were trimmed by 1 base and 5 bases, with 23 bases remaining between them. The CDR3 is 18 residues long. CDR1 is MNHNS and CDR2 is SASEGT in the germline V gene. The CDR3 nucleotides read TGTGCCAGCAGTGAAGGGCGTGGTCGGGGACCCCTCCACGAGACCCAGTACTTC. Translating it yields CASSEGRGRGPLHETQYF.

Many counts were recorded for this clonotype. The chain links TRBV12-3 or TRBV12-4 to TRBJ2-5; D is ambiguous. CDR3 size: 14 residues. The ends were cut back, 1 base at V and 0 bases at J, with 6 bases in the middle. The CDR3 loop reads CASSLGYNQETQYF. DNA for the CDR3: TGTGCCAGCAGTTTAGGGTACAACCAAGAGACCCAGTACTTC.

This clonotype was seen many times. The J gene is TRBJ1-1, the V gene TRBV9, with D possibly being TRBD1 (5 bases). In germline, CDR1 is SGDLS, CDR2 YYNGEE. CDR3 length: 13 amino acids. V was pared by 3 bases and J by 5 bases, with 11 bases between. The CDR3 DNA sequence: TGTGCCAGCAGCGCAACGGGGGGGACTGAAGCTTTCTTT. The encoded protein is CASSATGGTEAFF. Full variable domain (missing parts from reference TRBV9 and TRBJ1-1): DSGVTQTPKHLITATGQRVTLRCSPRSGDLSVYWYQQSLDQGLQFLIQYYNGEERAKGNILERFSAQQFPDLHSELNLSSLELGDSALYFCASSATGGTEAFFGQGTRLTVV.

This clonotype has a count of ten or more. This chain connects TRBV7-6 to TRBJ1-2; D gene unclear. V was pared by 4 bases and J by 8 bases, with 11 bases between. Germline V gene data show CDR1 as SGHVS and CDR2 as FNYEAQ. This CDR3 has 12 residues. Here the CDR3 reads CASSSGVRGYTF. DNA for the CDR3: TGTGCCAGCAGCTCCGGGGTTAGGGGCTACACCTTC.

This clonotype was recorded at least ten times. This sequence joins TRBV18 and TRBJ1-5; a weak D match, TRBD1 (6 bases). The CDR3 has 15 amino acids. From germline, CDR1 is KGHSH and CDR2 LQKENI. Trimming shortened V by 3 bases and J by 5 bases, and 14 bases separated the two germline ends. CDR3 nucleotides: TGTGCCAGCTCACCCAGGGGTTTGGCGGATCAGCCCCAGCATTTT. This translates into CASSPRGLADQPQHF.

This rearrangement joins TRBV9 to TRBJ2-3; 8 bases agree with TRBD2. This CDR3 contains 16 residues. The J segment lost 9 bases and the V segment lost 2 bases, leaving 14 bases of the junction unmatched. Per germline, CDR1 SGDLS and CDR2 YYNGEE. This CDR3 is CASSVAPSGGGRTQYF. CDR3 nucleotides: TGTGCCAGCAGCGTGGCCCCCTCGGGGGGGGGTCGAACGCAGTATTTT.

This clonotype was detected ten times or more. The J gene is TRBJ2-3, the V gene TRBV5-6; TRBD2 aligns across 10 bases. There are 16 residues in the CDR3. CDR1 is SGHDT and CDR2 is YYEEEE in the germline V gene. V shed 3 bases and J 6 bases; nucleotides not matched to a gene: 10. The CDR3: CASSSGPSGSRDTQYF. The CDR3 DNA is TGTGCCAGCAGCTCGGGTCCTAGCGGGAGTCGGGATACGCAGTATTTT.

The chain has TRBV29-1 and TRBJ2-5; D remains unclear. The V gene's germline CDR1 is SQVTM and CDR2 ANQGSEA. This CDR3 spans 13 amino acids. Trimming stripped 3 bases from V and 0 bases from J, with 8 bases between. The CDR3 DNA follows: TGCAGCGTTGATCGTTGGGACCAAGAGACCCAGTACTTC. This sequence encodes CSVDRWDQETQYF.

This clonotype was seen a few times. The V gene is TRBV30, the J gene TRBJ2-7; a weak D match, TRBD2 (6 bases). The CDR3 has 16 amino acids. V was shortened by 3 bases and J by 0 bases, with 18 bases between the two germline ends. CDR1 and CDR2 (germline): GTSNPN, SVGIG (reference sequence). The CDR3 sequence is CAWRPQGWGLSYEQYF. The CDR3 DNA follows: TGTGCCTGGAGGCCCCAGGGATGGGGACTCTCCTACGAGCAGTACTTC.

As for this clonotype: A clone one base away is much larger, so this may be a read error. The chain uses TRBV30 and TRBJ1-2; D is perhaps TRBD1 (5 bases). Germline loops: CDR1 GTSNPN, CDR2 SVGIG (reference sequence). The CDR3 runs 15 residues. For the CDR3, the DNA is TGTGTCTGGAGTGTTTGGGACTCAGGGAACTATGGCTACACCTTC. This sequence encodes CVWSVWDSGNYGYTF.

In the case of this clonotype: A read error may be the cause here, since a much bigger clone is one base away. Because the CDR3 is missing its conserved closing phenylalanine or tryptophan, this is likely a read error. The chain has TRBV12-3 or TRBV12-4 and TRBJ2-5; TRBD2 might be the D (5 bases). V was trimmed by 7 bases and J by 3 bases, leaving 21 bases between them. The CDR3 covers 16 residues. The CDR3 DNA reads TGTGCCAGCACCCTTGGCCGGGGAGTTCCCGAAGAGACCCAGTACTCC. The encoded protein is CASTLGRGVPEETQYS.